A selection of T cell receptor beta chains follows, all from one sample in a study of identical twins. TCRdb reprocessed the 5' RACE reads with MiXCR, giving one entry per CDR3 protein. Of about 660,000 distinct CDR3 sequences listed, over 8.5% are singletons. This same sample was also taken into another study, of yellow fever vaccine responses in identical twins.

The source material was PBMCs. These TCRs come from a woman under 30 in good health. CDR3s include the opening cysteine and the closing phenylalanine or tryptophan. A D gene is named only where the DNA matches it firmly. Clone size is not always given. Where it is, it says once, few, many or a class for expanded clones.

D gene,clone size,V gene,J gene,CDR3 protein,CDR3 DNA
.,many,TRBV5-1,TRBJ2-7,CASSFGQHGGEQYF,TGCGCCAGCAGCTTCGGACAGCACGGAGGAGAGCAGTACTTC
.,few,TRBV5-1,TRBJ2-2,CASSLGSSGVAPGELFF,TGCGCCAGCAGCTTGGGATCGTCGGGAGTTGCCCCCGGGGAGCTGTTTTTT
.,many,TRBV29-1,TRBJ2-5,CSVESPRLGITLRTQYF,TGCAGCGTTGAAAGTCCAAGGTTGGGGATCACCCTACGGACCCAGTACTTC
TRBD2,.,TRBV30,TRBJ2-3,CAWRMTSGGTDTQYF,TGTGCCTGGAGAATGACTAGCGGGGGGACAGATACGCAGTATTTT
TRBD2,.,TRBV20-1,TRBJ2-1,CSARAAGLAGGPYEQFF,TGCAGTGCTAGAGCCGCGGGACTAGCGGGAGGGCCCTATGAGCAGTTCTTC
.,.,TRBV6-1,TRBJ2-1,CASSEEDSEGYNEQFF,TGTGCCAGCAGTGAAGAGGATAGCGAGGGTTACAATGAGCAGTTCTTC
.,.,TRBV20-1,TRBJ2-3,CSVTLATSTDTQYF,TGCAGCGTCACTCTAGCAACTAGCACAGATACGCAGTATTTT
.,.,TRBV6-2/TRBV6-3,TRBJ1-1,CASSYRGATEAFF,TGTGCCAGCAGTTACAGGGGGGCCACTGAAGCTTTCTTT
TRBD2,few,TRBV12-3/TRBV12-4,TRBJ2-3,CASSLMLAGGTDTQYF,TGTGCCAGCAGTTTAATGCTAGCGGGAGGCACAGATACGCAGTATTTT
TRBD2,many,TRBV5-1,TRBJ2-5,CASSLGSTSGYQETQYF,TGCGCCAGCAGCTTAGGATCGACTAGCGGGTATCAAGAGACCCAGTACTTC
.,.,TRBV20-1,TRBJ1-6,CSANAGGAYNSPLHF,TGCAGTGCTAACGCTGGGGGCGCCTATAATTCACCCCTCCACTTT
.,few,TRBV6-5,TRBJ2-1,CASSYSAGTEQFF,TGTGCCAGCAGTTATTCCGCGGGAACTGAGCAGTTCTTC
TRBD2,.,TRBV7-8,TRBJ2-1,CASSLRRGNYNEQFF,TGTGCCAGCAGCTTAAGGCGGGGGAACTACAATGAGCAGTTCTTC
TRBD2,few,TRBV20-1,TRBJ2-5,CSAPMRGETQYF,TGCAGTGCACCCATGCGGGGGGAGACCCAGTACTTC
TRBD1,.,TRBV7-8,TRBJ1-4,CASSLSQKTSRGRNEKLFF,TGTGCCAGCAGCTTATCCCAAAAAACTTCCAGGGGGCGGAATGAAAAACTGTTTTTT
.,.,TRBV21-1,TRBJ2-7,CASSKALGGHTYEQYF,TGTGCCAGCAGCAAAGCGCTAGGCGGGCATACCTACGAGCAGTACTTC
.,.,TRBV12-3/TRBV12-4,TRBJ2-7,CASSVLRPSVLGHEQYF,TGTGCCAGCAGTGTACTGCGCCCTAGCGTCTTAGGCCACGAGCAGTACTTC
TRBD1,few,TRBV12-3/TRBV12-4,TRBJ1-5,CASSYWGGQGMKPQHF,TGTGCCAGCAGTTACTGGGGTGGACAGGGAATGAAGCCCCAGCATTTT
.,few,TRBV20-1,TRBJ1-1,CSARGGGTEAFF,TGCAGTGCTAGGGGGGGCGGCACTGAAGCTTTCTTT
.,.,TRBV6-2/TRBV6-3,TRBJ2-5,CASRKGGEETQYF,TGTGCCAGCAGAAAGGGGGGAGAAGAGACCCAGTACTTC
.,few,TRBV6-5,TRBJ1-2,CASSYWGDGYTF,TGTGCCAGCAGTTATTGGGGAGATGGCTACACCTTC
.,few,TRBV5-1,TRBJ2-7,CASSRGSPYEQYF,TGCGCCAGCAGCCGGGGCAGCCCCTACGAGCAGTACTTC
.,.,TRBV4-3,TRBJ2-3,CASSRVGSLTDTQYF,TGCGCCAGCAGCCGAGTGGGGTCCCTGACAGATACGCAGTATTTT
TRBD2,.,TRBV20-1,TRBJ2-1,CSAGVGGRSNEQFF,TGCAGTGCTGGGGTCGGGGGGAGGAGCAATGAGCAGTTCTTC
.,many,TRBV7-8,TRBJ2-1,CASSRDSNSYNEQFF,TGTGCCAGCAGCAGGGACTCTAACTCCTACAATGAGCAGTTCTTC
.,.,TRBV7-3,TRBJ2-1,CASSLNLYNEQFF,TGTGCCAGCAGCTTAAACCTCTACAATGAGCAGTTCTTC
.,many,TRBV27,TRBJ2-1,CASSYALEGLGNEQFF,TGTGCCAGCAGTTACGCCCTTGAAGGGCTAGGAAATGAGCAGTTCTTC
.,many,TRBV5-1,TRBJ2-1,CASSLRSGDSYNEQFF,TGCGCCAGCAGCTTGCGATCAGGTGATTCCTACAATGAGCAGTTCTTC
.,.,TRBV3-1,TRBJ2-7,CASHARGSKYEQYF,TGTGCCAGCCACGCCCGGGGGAGCAAGTACGAGCAGTACTTC
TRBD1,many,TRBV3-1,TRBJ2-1,CASSQEGTGYDEQFF,TGTGCCAGCAGCCAAGAGGGGACAGGGTACGATGAGCAGTTCTTC
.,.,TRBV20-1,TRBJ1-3,CSAIGSRAGNTIYF,TGCAGTGCCATTGGGTCGAGGGCTGGAAACACCATATATTTT
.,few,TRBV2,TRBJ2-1,CASSEIIDPEWFF,TGTGCCAGCAGTGAAATCATCGACCCCGAGTGGTTCTTC
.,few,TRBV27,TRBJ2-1,CASRKVGGTDEQFF,TGTGCCAGCAGGAAAGTAGGAGGCACCGATGAGCAGTTCTTC
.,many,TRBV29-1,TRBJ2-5,CSAQGASETQYF,TGCAGCGCCCAGGGTGCGTCGGAGACCCAGTACTTC
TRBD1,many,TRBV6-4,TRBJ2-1,CASSDSPGQGGNEQFF,TGTGCCAGCAGTGACTCCCCTGGACAGGGGGGGAATGAGCAGTTCTTC
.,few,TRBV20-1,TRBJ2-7,CSARLQYYEQYF,TGCAGTGCTAGACTCCAATACTACGAGCAGTACTTC
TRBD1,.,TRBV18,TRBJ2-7,CASSPETGSYEQYF,TGTGCCAGCTCACCAGAGACAGGGTCCTACGAGCAGTACTTC
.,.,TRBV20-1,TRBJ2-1,CSARDRVRGAVVEQFF,TGCAGTGCTAGAGATCGGGTACGGGGGGCAGTCGTAGAGCAGTTCTTC
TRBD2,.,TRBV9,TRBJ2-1,CASSGPTSGSSSPFF,TGTGCCAGCAGCGGGCCGACTAGCGGGAGTAGTAGTCCGTTCTTC
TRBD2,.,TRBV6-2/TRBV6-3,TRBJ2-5,CASSPFAGGPLQETQYF,TGTGCCAGCAGTCCCTTTGCGGGAGGGCCTTTACAAGAGACCCAGTACTTC